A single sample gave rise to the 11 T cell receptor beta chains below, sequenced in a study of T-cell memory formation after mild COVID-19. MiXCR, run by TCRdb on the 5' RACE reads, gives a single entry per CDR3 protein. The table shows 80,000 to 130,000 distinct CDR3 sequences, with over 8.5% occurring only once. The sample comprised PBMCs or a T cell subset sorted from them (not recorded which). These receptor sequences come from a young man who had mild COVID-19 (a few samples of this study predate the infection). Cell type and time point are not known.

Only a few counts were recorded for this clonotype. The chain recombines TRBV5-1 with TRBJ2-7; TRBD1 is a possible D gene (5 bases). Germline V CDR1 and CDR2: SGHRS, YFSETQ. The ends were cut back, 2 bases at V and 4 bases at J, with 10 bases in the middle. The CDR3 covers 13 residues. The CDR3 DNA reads TGCGCCAGCAGCTTCACAGGAAAGTACGAGCAGTACTTC. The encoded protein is CASSFTGKYEQYF. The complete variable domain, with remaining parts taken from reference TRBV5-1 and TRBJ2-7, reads KAGVTQTPRYLIKTRGQQVTLSCSPISGHRSVSWYQQTPGQGLQFLFEYFSETQRNKGNFPGRFSGRQFSNSRSEMNVSTLELGDSALYLCASSFTGKYEQYFGPGTRLTVT.

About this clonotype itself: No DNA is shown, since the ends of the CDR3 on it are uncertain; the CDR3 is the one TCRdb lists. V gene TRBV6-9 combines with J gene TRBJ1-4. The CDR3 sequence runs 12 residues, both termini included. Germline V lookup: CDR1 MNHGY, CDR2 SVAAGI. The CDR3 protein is CASTYWWKNCFF.

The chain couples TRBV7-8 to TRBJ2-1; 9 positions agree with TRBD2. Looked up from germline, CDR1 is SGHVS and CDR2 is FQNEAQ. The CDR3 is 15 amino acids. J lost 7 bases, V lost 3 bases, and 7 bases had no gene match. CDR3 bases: TGTGCCAGCAGCTTTCAAGGCGGGGGGGTGAATGAGCAGTTCTTC. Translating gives CASSFQGGGVNEQFF. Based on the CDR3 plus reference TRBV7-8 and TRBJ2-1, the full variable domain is GAGVSQSPRYKVAKRGQDVALRCDPISGHVSLFWYQQALGQGPEFLTYFQNEAQLDKSGLPSDRFFAERPEGSVSTLKIQRTQQEDSAVYLCASSFQGGGVNEQFFGPGTRLTVL.

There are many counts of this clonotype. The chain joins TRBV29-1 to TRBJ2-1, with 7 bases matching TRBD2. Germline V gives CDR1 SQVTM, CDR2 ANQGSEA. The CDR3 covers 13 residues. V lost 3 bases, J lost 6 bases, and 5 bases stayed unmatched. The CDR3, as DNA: TGCAGCGTTGATTTAGCGGGCGGCAATGAGCAGTTCTTC. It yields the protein CSVDLAGGNEQFF.

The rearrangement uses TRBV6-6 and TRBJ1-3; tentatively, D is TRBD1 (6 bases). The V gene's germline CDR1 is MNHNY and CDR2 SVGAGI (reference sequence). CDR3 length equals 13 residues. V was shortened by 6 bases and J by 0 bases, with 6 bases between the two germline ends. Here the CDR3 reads CASRTGSGNTIYF. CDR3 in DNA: TGTGCCAGCAGGACAGGCTCTGGAAACACCATATATTTT.

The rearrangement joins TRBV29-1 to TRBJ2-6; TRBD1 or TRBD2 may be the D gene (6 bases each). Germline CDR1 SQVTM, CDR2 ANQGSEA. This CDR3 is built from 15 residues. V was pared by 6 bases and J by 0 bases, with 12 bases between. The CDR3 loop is CSVQGLLSGANVLTF. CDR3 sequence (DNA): TGCAGCGTACAGGGACTGCTCTCTGGGGCCAACGTCCTGACTTTC. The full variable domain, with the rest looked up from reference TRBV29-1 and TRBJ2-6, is SAVISQKPSRDICQRGTSLTIQCQVDSQVTMMFWYRQQPGQSLTLIATANQGSEATYESGFVIDKFPISRPNLTFSTLTVSNMSPEDSSIYLCSVQGLLSGANVLTFGAGSRLTVL.

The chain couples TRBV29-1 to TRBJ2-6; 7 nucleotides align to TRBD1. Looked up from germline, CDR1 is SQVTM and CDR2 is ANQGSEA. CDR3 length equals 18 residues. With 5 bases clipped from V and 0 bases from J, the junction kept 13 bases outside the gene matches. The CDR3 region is CSVLGTRDSNSGANVLTF. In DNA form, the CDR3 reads TGCAGCGTTCTCGGAACTCGGGACAGCAACTCTGGGGCCAACGTCCTGACTTTC.

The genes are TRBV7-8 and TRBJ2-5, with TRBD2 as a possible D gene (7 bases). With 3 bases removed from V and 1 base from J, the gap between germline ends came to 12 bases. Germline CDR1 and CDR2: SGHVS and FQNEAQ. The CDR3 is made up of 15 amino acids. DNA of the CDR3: TGTGCCAGCAGCTTGAGGGGGGGGACCCAAGAGACCCAGTACTTC. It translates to CASSLRGGTQETQYF.

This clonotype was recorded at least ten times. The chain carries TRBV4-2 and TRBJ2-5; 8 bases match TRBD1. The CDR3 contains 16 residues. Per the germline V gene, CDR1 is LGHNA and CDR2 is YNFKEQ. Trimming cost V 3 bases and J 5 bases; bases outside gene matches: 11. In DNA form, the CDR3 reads TGTGCCAGCAGCCACGGGGCCCAGGGGGCCTGGGAGACCCAGTACTTC. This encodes CASSHGAQGAWETQYF.

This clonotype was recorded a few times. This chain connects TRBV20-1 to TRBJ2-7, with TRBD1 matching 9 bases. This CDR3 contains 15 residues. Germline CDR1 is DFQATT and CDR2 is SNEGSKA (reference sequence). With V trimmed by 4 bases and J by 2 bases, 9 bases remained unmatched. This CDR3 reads CSATLGQGIPYEQYF. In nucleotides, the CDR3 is TGCAGTGCTACTCTTGGACAGGGGATTCCCTACGAGCAGTACTTC.

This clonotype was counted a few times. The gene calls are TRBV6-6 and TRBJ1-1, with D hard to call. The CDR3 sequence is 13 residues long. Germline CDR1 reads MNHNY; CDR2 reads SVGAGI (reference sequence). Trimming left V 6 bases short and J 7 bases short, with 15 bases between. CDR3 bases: TGTGCCAGCAGAGCCGGAGGGATCGGTGAAGCTTTCTTT. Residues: CASRAGGIGEAFF.